The subject of this entry is one TCR beta chain. This record belongs to a study of control samples from healthy donors and cancer patients. Germline V lookup: CDR1 MGHDK, CDR2 SYGVNS. Trimming cost V 3 bases and J 5 bases, with 19 bases left between them. This CDR3 contains 16 residues. The assay was immunoSEQ multiplex PCR, and TCRdb's table has in-frame clones only and misses some. The data show 40,000 to 65,000 clones, with approximately 86% seen just once and about an eighth held by the top ten. The J gene is TRBJ2-5, the V gene TRBV25-1; D is perhaps TRBD1 (5 bases). This receptor was identified in a man aged 55 to 70 with head and neck cancer. The material sequenced was PBMCs. CDR3 coding DNA: TGTGCCAGCAGTGAGGGGCGTCTACTTGGCCCCGAGACCCAGTACTTC. Amino acid sequence: CASSEGRLLGPETQYF.